The clone carrying this TCR beta chain was counted many times. One entry per CDR3 protein results from TCRdb running MiXCR on the 5' RACE reads. The data hold about 38,000 distinct CDR3 sequences, with 7% to 8.5% observed a single time. CDR3 length: 13 residues. With 6 bases clipped from V and 4 bases from J, the junction kept 4 bases outside the gene matches. CDR1 MGHDK and CDR2 SYGVNS come from the germline V gene. This record comes from a study of neurological immune-mediated disorders. The chain is built from TRBV25-1 and TRBJ2-5; 8 bases map to TRBD1. Input material: CD4+ T cells from blood. This sequence originates from a man aged 45 to 65 in good health. The chain's CDR3 is CASRGQAGETQYF. Written as DNA, the CDR3 is TGTGCCAGCAGGGGACAGGCCGGAGAGACCCAGTACTTC.